The 23 T cell receptor beta chains given below trace back to one sample, sequenced in a study of blood T cell repertoires in COVID-19. Sequenced by immunoSEQ multiplex PCR; TCRdb stores in-frame clones only, minus some. Among 65,000 to 85,000 clones listed, roughly 87% were seen once. Sequenced sample: peripheral blood. These receptors were obtained from a woman aged 18-35 years with acute or convalescent COVID-19.

The chain uses TRBV30 and TRBJ1-2; 9 nucleotides match TRBD1. CDR1 and CDR2 (germline): GTSNPN, SVGIG (reference sequence). This CDR3 region has 12 residues. The V and J ends lost 4 bases and 8 bases, in that order; junction bases with no gene match: 5. The CDR3 reads CAWNRGQRGYTF. The CDR3 bases are TGTGCCTGGAACAGGGGGCAGCGAGGCTACACCTTC.

V is TRBV24-1 and J is TRBJ2-6; no reliable D call. Trimming cost V 5 bases and J 1 base, with 8 bases left between them. Looked up from germline, CDR1 is KGHDR and CDR2 is SFDVKD. This CDR3 region has 15 residues. The chain's CDR3 is CATSAIVSGANVLTF. DNA for the CDR3: TGTGCCACCAGTGCCATAGTATCTGGGGCCAACGTCCTGACTTTC.

The chain employs TRBV2 and TRBJ2-1; the match to TRBD2 covers 14 bases. After removal of 6 bases from V and 5 bases from J, the junction contained 6 bases not matched to a gene. CDR1 is SNHLY and CDR2 is FYNNEI in the germline V gene. The CDR3 extends over 16 amino acids. The CDR3 loop is CASSAWTSGRNNEQFF. The CDR3 DNA is TGTGCCAGCAGCGCCTGGACTAGCGGGAGGAACAATGAGCAGTTCTTC.

The chain uses TRBV7-2 and TRBJ1-1; the match to TRBD1 covers 9 bases. Germline V gene sequence: CDR1 SGHTA, CDR2 FQGNSA. After removal of 5 bases from V and 5 bases from J, the junction contained 21 bases not matched to a gene. This CDR3 has 19 residues. CDR3 protein: CASSRPRTAQGATRTEAFF. In nucleotides, the CDR3 is TGTGCCAGCAGCCGCCCTAGGACAGCACAGGGGGCGACGAGGACTGAAGCTTTCTTT.

The chain couples TRBV4-3 to TRBJ2-3, with D perhaps matching TRBD1 (6 bases). Germline CDR1 reads LGHNA; CDR2 reads YSLEER. The CDR3 sequence is 15 residues long. Trimming took off 2 bases at V and 0 bases at J, with 9 bases between the two ends. CDR3 DNA sequence: TGCGCCAGCAGCCAACAGGGGAGAAGCACAGATACGCAGTATTTT. As protein: CASSQQGRSTDTQYF.

V gene TRBV6-1 combines with J gene TRBJ1-2, with 9 bases fitting TRBD1. The CDR3 sequence is 14 residues long. After removal of 3 bases from V and 6 bases from J, the junction contained 5 bases not matched to a gene. In germline, CDR1 is MNHNS, CDR2 SASEGT. The CDR3 loop is CASSDWTGDDGYTF. In DNA, the CDR3 is TGTGCCAGCAGTGATTGGACAGGGGACGATGGCTACACCTTC.

The V gene is TRBV18, the J gene TRBJ2-7; 8 bases align to TRBD2. J lost 0 bases, V lost 3 bases, and 7 bases had no gene match. The CDR3 length is 16 residues. Germline assignment: CDR1 KGHSH and CDR2 LQKENI. The DNA for the CDR3 is TGTGCCAGCTCACCCAGGACTAGCCCGAGCTCCTACGAGCAGTACTTC. Protein: CASSPRTSPSSYEQYF.

This chain uses TRBV2 with TRBJ1-1; 10 positions match TRBD1. The length of the CDR3 is 15 residues. The ends lost 3 bases at V and 3 bases at J; junction bases unmatched: 4. Germline V CDR1 and CDR2: SNHLY, FYNNEI. The CDR3: CASSERTGGHTEAFF. The CDR3 bases are TGTGCCAGCAGTGAGAGGACAGGGGGTCACACTGAAGCTTTCTTT.

The chain uses TRBV7-2 and TRBJ1-4; D gene uncertain. V gave up 1 base and J gave up 4 bases, with 10 bases separating them. The CDR3 has 15 amino acids. Germline V lookup: CDR1 SGHTA, CDR2 FQGNSA. CDR3 coding DNA: TGTGCCAGCAGCTTAGTTCGGAGTATTAATGAAAAACTGTTTTTT. This encodes CASSLVRSINEKLFF.

In DNA form, the CDR3 reads TGCGCCAGCAGTTTTAGCGGGGGAGACCAAGAGACCCAGTACTTC. Protein: CASSFSGGDQETQYF. The V gene is TRBV5-1, the J gene TRBJ2-5; TRBD2 matches at 9 bases. Germline assignment: CDR1 SGHRS and CDR2 YFSETQ. The CDR3 is made up of 15 amino acids. The V segment lost 5 bases and the J segment 0 bases; nucleotides outside the gene matches: 5.

V gene TRBV19 combines with J gene TRBJ1-5; 9 bases fit TRBD1. V shed 4 bases and J 6 bases; nucleotides not matched to a gene: 7. CDR3 length: 15 residues. Germline CDR1 and CDR2: LNHDA and SQIVND (reference sequence). As DNA, the CDR3 is TGTGCCAGTAGTAGAAGGACAGGGGAGTTTCAGCCCCAGCATTTT. Translation gives CASSRRTGEFQPQHF. Filled out from reference TRBV19 and TRBJ1-5, the complete variable domain reads DGGITQSPKYLFRKEGQNVTLSCEQNLNHDAMYWYRQDPGQGLRLIYYSQIVNDFQKGDIAEGYSVSREKKESFPLTVTSAQKNPTAFYLCASSRRTGEFQPQHFGDGTRLSIL.

The chain carries TRBV28 and TRBJ2-7; TRBD2 aligns across 13 bases. CDR3 length: 19 amino acids. Germline CDR1 and CDR2: MDHEN and SYDVKM. V trimming: 0 bases; J trimming: 3 bases; junction bases outside the gene matches: 11. The chain's CDR3 is CASSLWRGRTSGRGYEQYF. The DNA of the CDR3 is TGTGCCAGCAGTTTATGGCGAGGTAGGACTAGCGGGAGAGGCTACGAGCAGTACTTC.

The rearrangement uses TRBV23-1 and TRBJ1-3, with 8 positions matching TRBD1. TRBV23-1 counts as an open reading frame of uncertain function. The length of the CDR3 is 16 residues. The V and J ends lost 0 bases and 7 bases, in that order; junction bases with no gene match: 8. Written as DNA, the CDR3 is TGCGCCAGCAGTCAATCGGGGACAGGTGGGCGGAACACCATATATTTT. This translates into CASSQSGTGGRNTIYF.

The chain uses TRBV3-1 (or the pseudogene TRBV3-2) and TRBJ2-1; D is perhaps TRBD1 (6 bases). The CDR3 consists of 15 residues. V lost 0 bases, J lost 6 bases, and 12 bases lay in between. Looked up from germline, CDR1 is LGHDT and CDR2 is YNNKEL (reference sequence). The CDR3, as DNA: TGTGCCAGCAGCCAAGAATTGAGGGGGTCCAATGAGCAGTTCTTC. Its translation: CASSQELRGSNEQFF.

The chain combines TRBV3-1 (or the pseudogene TRBV3-2) with TRBJ2-5; 10 bases are a match to TRBD2. This CDR3 has 18 residues. Losses at the gene ends were 1 base for V and 0 bases for J; bases not matched to a gene: 8. From germline, CDR1 is LGHDT and CDR2 YNNKEL (reference sequence). CDR3 nucleotides: TGTGCCAGCAGCCAAGTCTTAGCGGGGGGCCCTGACCAAGAGACCCAGTACTTC. As protein: CASSQVLAGGPDQETQYF.

CDR3 in amino acids: CASSQVGQVYGYTF. For the CDR3, the DNA is TGCGCCAGCAGCCAAGTGGGACAGGTATATGGCTACACCTTC. This sequence joins TRBV4-1 and TRBJ1-2; 8 bases agree with TRBD1. CDR3 length: 14 amino acids. Germline trimming cut 1 base from V and 5 bases from J; bases unmatched to any gene: 3. Per germline, CDR1 MGHRA and CDR2 YSYEKL.

The chain joins TRBV19 to TRBJ1-1; 8 bases align to TRBD1. The V gene end was trimmed by 1 base and the J gene end by 0 bases; junction bases not matched to a gene: 4. Germline CDR1 reads LNHDA; CDR2 reads SQIVND (reference sequence). The CDR3 has 16 amino acids. As DNA, the CDR3 is TGTGCCAGTAGTATAGGGAGGACAGGGATGAACACTGAAGCTTTCTTT. This encodes CASSIGRTGMNTEAFF.

The gene calls are TRBV6-2 or TRBV6-3 and TRBJ2-7, with unresolved D. The V end was cut by 2 bases, the J end by 6 bases, with 8 bases between. The CDR3 has 12 residues. CDR1 MNHEY and CDR2 SVGEGT come from the germline V gene. CDR3 loop: CASSYQSGEQYF. CDR3 nucleotides: TGTGCCAGCAGTTACCAATCAGGCGAGCAGTACTTC.

This chain uses TRBV7-2 with TRBJ2-2; 8 positions match TRBD2. The germline V gene encodes CDR1 SGHTA and CDR2 FQGNSA. CDR3 size: 17 residues. The junction had 7 bases not matched to a gene; V was cut back by 3 bases and J by 1 base. The CDR3 DNA reads TGTGCCAGCAGCTTGGGCCTTACTAGCGGGAACACCGGGGAGCTGTTTTTT. Encoded protein: CASSLGLTSGNTGELFF.

This clone has a single count. This chain connects TRBV11-2 to TRBJ1-1; no definite D call. V lost 5 bases to trimming and J lost 5 bases, with 21 bases between them. The germline CDR1 and CDR2 sequences are SGHAT and FQNNGV. This CDR3 is 16 amino acids long. CDR3 region: CASSPERGFMSTEAFF. The CDR3 DNA reads as TGTGCCAGCAGCCCAGAACGGGGTTTTATGTCGACTGAAGCTTTCTTT.

The V and J genes are TRBV15 and TRBJ1-2; 7 bases are shared with TRBD1. Germline CDR1 and CDR2: LNHNV and YYDKDF (reference sequence). V trimming: 2 bases; J trimming: 6 bases; junction bases outside the gene matches: 12. There are 16 residues in the CDR3. The CDR3 loop is CATSRHNPVTGNGYTF. For the CDR3, the DNA is TGTGCCACCAGCAGACATAACCCGGTGACAGGGAATGGCTACACCTTC.

This clone turned up a few times. The chain employs TRBV20-1 and TRBJ2-1; TRBD1 aligns across 7 bases. The CDR3 covers 14 residues. J gave up 8 bases and V 3 bases, and 10 bases lay outside the gene matches. CDR1 and CDR2 from the germline V gene are DFQATT and SNEGSKA (reference sequence). The DNA for the CDR3 is TGCAGTGCTAGTTATCAGGGGGATGTGTATGAGCAGTTCTTC. It codes for CSASYQGDVYEQFF.

The chain recombines TRBV3-1 (or the pseudogene TRBV3-2) with TRBJ1-2; D is unclear. Germline CDR1 reads LGHDT; CDR2 reads YNNKEL (reference sequence). V shed 5 bases and J shed 2 bases, with 12 bases lying between them. CDR3 length: 14 residues. CDR3 in amino acids: CASSYVGRNYGYTF. DNA for the CDR3: TGTGCCAGCAGCTATGTAGGGAGAAACTATGGCTACACCTTC.